This T cell receptor (beta chain) was documented in a study of T cells expressing NK-cell markers. Notes on this clonotype: Its antigen is unknown.

Study conclusions and caveats: Six of the donors carried dominant NKG2C+ clonotypes that took up 1.0-7.0% of their CD8+ T cells.

This CDR3 comprises 11 residues. CDR1 is MGHDK and CDR2 is SYGVNS in the germline V gene. Scientists made TCR beta cDNA using 5'RACE template switching with UMIs. TCRdb reanalyzed the 5' RACE reads and collapses them to one entry per CDR3 protein, without DNA. This sample contains roughly 160,000 distinct CDR3 sequences. V gene TRBV25-1 combines with J gene TRBJ2-7. The sequence came from a man aged 18-70 years in good health. The sample was blood T cells: a sorted CD56 or NKG2C T cell subset, CD4+ or CD8+ T cells, or bulk PBMC T cells (not recorded which). The CDR3 spells CASAFAHEQYF.